The 5 T cell receptor beta chains reported below all come from one sample, sequenced in a study of shared clonotypes between healthy human individuals. Naive CD8 cells comprised CD45RO-negative, CCR7-positively selected cells, excluding terminally differentiated effector memory CD45RA+ cells. TCRdb's table, derived via immunoSEQ multiplex PCR, lists solely in-frame clones and lacks some. The sample lists about 2.2 million clones, about 92% occurring once. Material for sequencing was naive CD8+ T cells from PBMCs. Receptor source: a man younger than 35 in good health. Some clones in this sample may be carry-over from other donors' samples.

The V and J genes are TRBV28 and TRBJ1-1; D is uncertain. V was shortened by 4 bases and J by 1 base, with 13 bases between the two germline ends. The length of the CDR3 is 15 residues. Germline assignment: CDR1 MDHEN and CDR2 SYDVKM. This CDR3 is CASSSPDRANTEAFF. The DNA of the CDR3 is TGTGCCAGCAGTTCCCCGGACCGTGCGAACACTGAAGCTTTCTTT.

CDR3 sequence reads: CASSSTGTYYEQYF. DNA for the CDR3: TGTGCCAGCAGCAGTACCGGGACATACTACGAGCAGTACTTC. The chain carries TRBV7-9 and TRBJ2-7, with D possibly matching TRBD1 (6 bases). V lost 5 bases and J 3 bases, leaving 14 bases between the germline ends. The CDR3 is 14 residues long. Germline CDR1 SEHNR, CDR2 FQNEAQ (reference sequence). The variable domain in full, with the rest retrieved from reference TRBV7-9 and TRBJ2-7, is DTGVSQNPRHKITKRGQNVTFRCDPISEHNRLYWYRQTLGQGPEFLTYFQNEAQLEKSRLLSDRFSAERPKGSFSTLEIQRTEQGDSAMYLCASSSTGTYYEQYFGPGTRLTVT.

The chain uses TRBV15 and TRBJ2-5, with 11 nucleotides matching TRBD2. Germline values: CDR1 LNHNV, CDR2 YYDKDF (reference sequence). CDR3 length: 16 amino acids. Trimming at V came to 5 bases and at J to 1 base, leaving 6 bases not matched to a gene. This CDR3 reads CATSRWTSGRQETQYF. DNA for the CDR3: TGTGCCACCAGCCGGTGGACTAGCGGGCGCCAAGAGACCCAGTACTTC. The full variable domain, in which reference TRBV15 and TRBJ2-5 provide the parts outside the CDR3, is DAMVIQNPRYQVTQFGKPVTLSCSQTLNHNVMYWYQQKSSQAPKLLFHYYDKDFNNEADTPDNFQSRRPNTSFCFLDIRSPGLGDTAMYLCATSRWTSGRQETQYFGPGTRLLVL.

The chain recombines TRBV10-3 with TRBJ1-5, with D perhaps TRBD1 (5 bases). The CDR3 extends over 19 amino acids. Germline V lookup: CDR1 ENHRY, CDR2 SYGVKD. V lost 0 bases to trimming and J lost 5 bases, with 23 bases between them. The CDR3 sequence is CAISESTLFGTTTYQPQHF. CDR3 sequence (DNA): TGTGCCATCAGTGAGTCGACTCTTTTTGGGACCACTACATATCAGCCCCAGCATTTT.

The chain has TRBV28 and TRBJ2-1; 9 bases line up with TRBD2. CDR1 MDHEN and CDR2 SYDVKM come from the germline V gene. V lost 4 bases, J lost 0 bases, and 13 bases stayed unmatched. This CDR3 is built from 19 residues. In DNA form, the CDR3 reads TGTGCCAGCAGTTATTCGACTTCTAGCGGGGCCGACTCCTACAATGAGCAGTTCTTC. Protein product: CASSYSTSSGADSYNEQFF.